This T cell receptor (beta chain) was identified in a study of response to subunit inactivated influenza vaccine listed by TCRdb under 2018. For the study in its entirety: Deep quantitative T cell receptor repertoire profiling was used in the study to track responses to a trivalent subunit inactivated influenza vaccine. The paper's findings and limits, for the study overall: It was suggested by the authors that each seasonal influenza vaccination may recruit only a limited number of new T cells.

For CDR1 and CDR2, the germline V gene (reference sequence) lists MNHEY and SMNVEV. The CDR3 contains 14 residues, cysteine and phenylalanine counted. CDR3 DNA only is kept here, 42 bases in frame from base 1. The V and J ends are trimmed by 2 bases and 11 bases, leaving 13 bases between them. This clonotype was counted between two and nine times. This clone's antigen is unknown. There are no base qualities to consult, and no much larger clone falls within one base. Libraries were constructed by RT-PCR. The listed sequencing device is Illumina HiSeq 2500. TCRdb's own reprocessing of the public reads used fastp at Q25 and MiXCR and kept productive beta chains. Each entry merges the rows of one CDR3 protein and shows their most common DNA and genes. This sample comprises hundreds of thousands of distinct CDR3 sequences, roughly 20% of them detected only once. The ten largest account for roughly a tenth of the sample.

This TCR was sampled from a man between 45 and 60 years old who received an inactivated influenza vaccine. Donor details come from another sample of the same person, matched by shared clones. This specimen was PBMCs from blood, taken around 5 days after vaccination. The chain is assembled from TRBV27 and TRBJ1-6; the D gene is unclear. The CDR3 in this case is CASSLPGRTAPLHF. The sequenced DNA: TGTGCCAGCAGTTTACCAGGTCGAACGGCACCCCTCCACTTT.